This T cell receptor beta chain appears in the sequencing data of a study of OX40 agonist ivuxolimab in advanced cancers. Looking at the study overall: Patients treated during dose escalation were battling hepatocellular carcinoma, melanoma, renal cell or head and neck cancer. People who had prior anti-PD-1, anti-PD-L1 or anti-CTLA-4 therapy could take part, and roughly 44% had some. In three patients, partial responses were observed, one with hepatocellular carcinoma and two with cutaneous melanoma.

The CDR3 sequence is 14 residues long. V lost 1 base and J lost 1, with 8 bases in between. Germline values: CDR1 SGHKS, CDR2 YYEKEE (reference sequence). Assay used: immunoSEQ multiplex PCR; TCRdb lists only in-frame clones, some missing. Of roughly 26,000 clones in the sample, roughly 90% were seen once. The V gene is TRBV5-5, the J gene TRBJ1-1; D unclear. The receptor comes from an adult with an advanced solid tumor such as melanoma, head and neck, liver or kidney cancer. The specimen was CD4+ or CD8+ T cells sorted from blood, collected in a trial of the OX40 agonist ivuxolimab. DNA of the CDR3: TGTGCCAGCAGCTTGTCGGTCGGGAACACTGAAGCTTTCTTT. It codes for CASSLSVGNTEAFF.